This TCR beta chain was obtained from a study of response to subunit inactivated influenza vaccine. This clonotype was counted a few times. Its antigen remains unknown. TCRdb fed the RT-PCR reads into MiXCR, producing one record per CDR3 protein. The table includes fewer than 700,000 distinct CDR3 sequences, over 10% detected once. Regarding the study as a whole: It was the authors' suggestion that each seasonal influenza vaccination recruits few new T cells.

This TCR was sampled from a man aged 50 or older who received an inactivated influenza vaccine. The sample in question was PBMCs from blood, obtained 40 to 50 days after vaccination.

The CDR3 DNA reads TGTGCCAGCAGCTTATGGGGCATGCGGCAACCTGTCGACAATGAGCAGTTCTTC. It is translated as CASSLWGMRQPVDNEQFF. This sequence joins TRBV11-1 and TRBJ2-1, with D perhaps TRBD1 (5 bases). Per germline, CDR1 SGHAT and CDR2 FQDESV (reference sequence). The CDR3 sequence is 18 residues long. Trimming cost V 2 bases and J 5 bases, with 22 bases left between them.